What follows are 4 T cell receptor beta chains derived from one specimen sequenced in a study of blood T cell repertoires in COVID-19. TCRdb's table, derived via immunoSEQ multiplex PCR, lists solely in-frame clones and lacks some. The sample consists of about 230,000 clones, around four fifths of them appearing once. Material: peripheral blood. All receptors come from a woman aged 70 to 79 with active or convalescent COVID-19.

The CDR3 protein is CSASSTGVGAEAFF. In DNA form, the CDR3 reads TGCAGTGCTAGTTCGACAGGGGTTGGGGCTGAAGCTTTCTTT. The genes are TRBV20-1 and TRBJ1-1; 8 positions agree with TRBD1. CDR1 and CDR2 from the germline V gene are DFQATT and SNEGSKA (reference sequence). V lost 3 bases to trimming and J lost 6 bases; unmatched junction nucleotides: 9. There are 14 residues in the CDR3.

The J gene is TRBJ2-7, the V gene TRBV7-9; 11 nucleotides agree with TRBD2. The CDR3 has 15 residues. V lost 4 bases, J lost 6 bases, and 8 bases stayed unmatched. Germline CDR1 is SEHNR and CDR2 is FQNEAQ (reference sequence). CDR3 protein: CASSWGLAVPGEQYF. CDR3 DNA: TGTGCCAGCAGCTGGGGACTAGCGGTTCCAGGCGAGCAGTACTTC.

The chain recombines TRBV27 with TRBJ2-1; D gene unclear. This CDR3 is built from 11 residues. CDR1 and CDR2 from the germline V gene are MNHEY and SMNVEV (reference sequence). V lost 10 bases and J 15 bases, leaving 19 bases between the germline ends. The CDR3 protein is CATMTNRVRFF. The CDR3 bases are TGTGCCACCATGACAAATCGCGTTCGGTTCTTC.

This rearrangement joins TRBV5-1 to TRBJ1-1; D call uncertain. Germline CDR1 is SGHRS and CDR2 is YFSETQ. The CDR3 consists of 15 residues. V was clipped by 2 bases and J by 1 base, with 12 bases between them. In nucleotides, the CDR3 is TGCGCCAGCAGCTTCTCAGTAAGTCAGAACACTGAAGCTTTCTTT. Protein sequence: CASSFSVSQNTEAFF.